The T cell receptor beta chain under discussion was sequenced for a study of shared T cell receptors in the human thymus. TCRdb's copy holds only in-frame clones and misses some; the assay was immunoSEQ multiplex PCR. The profile shows some 700,000 clones, 88% of them singletons. Germline V gene sequence: CDR1 SGHDT, CDR2 YYEEEE. This CDR3 region has 19 residues. V lost 4 bases to trimming and J lost 1 base; unmatched junction nucleotides: 17. This sample also appeared in a second study, on human thymus T cells. That work adds: Donors consisted of healthy Finnish infants (having corrective surgery for congenital heart defects). The thymus tissue came from resections taken during corrective heart surgery. Thymic as well as blood repertoires seemed to favor certain V and J genes unevenly. Related work found strong thymic repertoire overlap between unrelated individuals.

V is TRBV5-6 and J is TRBJ2-1; 7 bases fit TRBD2. The receptor comes from a boy under two years old with a congenital heart defect. Sequences were obtained from thymocytes. CDR3 loop: CASSPGEGGPVISYNEQFF. For the CDR3, the DNA is TGTGCCAGCAGCCCTGGCGAGGGAGGGCCCGTAATATCCTACAATGAGCAGTTCTTC.